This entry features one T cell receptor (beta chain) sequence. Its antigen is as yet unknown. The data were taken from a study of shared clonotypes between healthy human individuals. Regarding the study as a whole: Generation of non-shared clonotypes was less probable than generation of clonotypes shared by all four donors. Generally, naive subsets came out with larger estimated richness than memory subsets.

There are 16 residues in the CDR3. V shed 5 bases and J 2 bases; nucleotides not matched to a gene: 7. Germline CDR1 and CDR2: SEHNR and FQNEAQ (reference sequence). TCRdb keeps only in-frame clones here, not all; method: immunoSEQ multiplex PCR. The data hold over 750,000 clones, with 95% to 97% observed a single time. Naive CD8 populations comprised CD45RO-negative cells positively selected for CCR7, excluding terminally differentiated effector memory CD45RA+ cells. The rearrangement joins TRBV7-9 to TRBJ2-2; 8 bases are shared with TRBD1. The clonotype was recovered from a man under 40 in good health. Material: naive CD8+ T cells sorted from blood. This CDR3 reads CASSPDQGANTGELFF. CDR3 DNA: TGTGCCAGCAGCCCGGATCAGGGGGCCAACACCGGGGAGCTGTTTTTT.